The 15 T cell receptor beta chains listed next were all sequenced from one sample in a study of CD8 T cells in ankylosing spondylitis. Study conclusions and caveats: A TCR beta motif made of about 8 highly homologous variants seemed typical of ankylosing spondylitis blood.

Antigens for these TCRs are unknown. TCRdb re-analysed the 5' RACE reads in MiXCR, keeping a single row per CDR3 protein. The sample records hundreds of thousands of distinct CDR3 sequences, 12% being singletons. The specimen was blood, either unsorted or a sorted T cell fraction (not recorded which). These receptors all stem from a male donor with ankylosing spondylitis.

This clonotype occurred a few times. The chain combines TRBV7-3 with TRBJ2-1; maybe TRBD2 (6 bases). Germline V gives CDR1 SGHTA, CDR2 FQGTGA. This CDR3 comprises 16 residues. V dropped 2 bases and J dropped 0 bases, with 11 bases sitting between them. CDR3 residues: CASSLAGLVSYNEQFF. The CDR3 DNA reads TGTGCCAGCAGCTTAGCGGGACTCGTCTCCTACAATGAGCAGTTCTTC.

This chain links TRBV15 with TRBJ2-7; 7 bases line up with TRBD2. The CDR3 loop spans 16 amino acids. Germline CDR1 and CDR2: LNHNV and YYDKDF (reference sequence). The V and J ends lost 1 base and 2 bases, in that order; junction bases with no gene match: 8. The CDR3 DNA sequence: TGTGCCACCAGCAGAGGGGGGGGGGACCCGCCCTACGAGCAGTACTTC. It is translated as CATSRGGGDPPYEQYF.

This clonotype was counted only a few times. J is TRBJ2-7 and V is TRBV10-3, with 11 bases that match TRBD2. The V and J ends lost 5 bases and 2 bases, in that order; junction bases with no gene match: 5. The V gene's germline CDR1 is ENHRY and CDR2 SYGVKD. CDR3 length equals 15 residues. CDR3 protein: CAISRTSGRTYEQYF. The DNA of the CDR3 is TGTGCCATCAGTCGGACTAGCGGGCGAACCTACGAGCAGTACTTC.

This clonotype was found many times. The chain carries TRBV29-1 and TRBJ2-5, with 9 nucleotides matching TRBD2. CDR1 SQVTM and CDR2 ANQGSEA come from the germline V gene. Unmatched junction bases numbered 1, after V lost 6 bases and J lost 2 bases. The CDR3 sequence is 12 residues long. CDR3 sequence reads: CSVREGQETQYF. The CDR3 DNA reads TGCAGCGTGCGGGAGGGACAAGAGACCCAGTACTTC.

For the CDR3, the DNA is TGCAGTGCCCGTACATCTTTGAGCACAGATACGCAGTATTTT. The encoded protein is CSARTSLSTDTQYF. This chain links TRBV20-1 with TRBJ2-3, with no clear D. V was trimmed by 6 bases and J by 0 bases, leaving 13 bases between them. Germline assignment: CDR1 DFQATT and CDR2 SNEGSKA (reference sequence). This CDR3 spans 14 amino acids.

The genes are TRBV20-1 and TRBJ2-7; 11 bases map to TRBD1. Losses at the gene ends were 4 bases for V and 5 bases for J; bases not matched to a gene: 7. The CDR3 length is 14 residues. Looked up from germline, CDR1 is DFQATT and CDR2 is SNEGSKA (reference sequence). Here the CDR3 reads CSATGGDRGDEQYF. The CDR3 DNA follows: TGCAGTGCTACAGGCGGGGACAGGGGGGACGAGCAGTACTTC.

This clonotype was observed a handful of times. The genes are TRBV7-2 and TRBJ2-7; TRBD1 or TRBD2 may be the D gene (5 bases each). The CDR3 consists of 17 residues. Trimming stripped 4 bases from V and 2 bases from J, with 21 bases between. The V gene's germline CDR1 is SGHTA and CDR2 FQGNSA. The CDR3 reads CASSSWSSGTAAYEQYF. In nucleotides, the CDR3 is TGTGCCAGCAGCTCTTGGTCATCAGGGACGGCGGCCTACGAGCAGTACTTC.

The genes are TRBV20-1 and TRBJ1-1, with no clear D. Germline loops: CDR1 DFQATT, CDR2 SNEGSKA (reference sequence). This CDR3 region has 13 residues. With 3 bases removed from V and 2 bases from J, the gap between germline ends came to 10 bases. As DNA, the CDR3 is TGCAGTGCTAGTAGACCCCTTAACACTGAAGCTTTCTTT. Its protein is CSASRPLNTEAFF.

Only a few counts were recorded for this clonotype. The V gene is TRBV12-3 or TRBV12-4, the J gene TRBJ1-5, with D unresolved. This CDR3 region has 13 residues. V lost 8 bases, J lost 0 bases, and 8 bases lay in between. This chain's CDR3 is CASGENSNQPQHF. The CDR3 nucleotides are TGTGCCAGCGGGGAAAATAGCAATCAGCCCCAGCATTTT.

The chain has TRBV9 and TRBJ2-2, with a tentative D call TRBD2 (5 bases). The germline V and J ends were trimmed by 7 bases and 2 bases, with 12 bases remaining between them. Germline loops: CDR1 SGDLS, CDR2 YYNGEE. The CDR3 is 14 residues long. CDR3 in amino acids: CASAKAANTGELFF. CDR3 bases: TGTGCCAGCGCGAAAGCGGCTAACACCGGGGAGCTGTTTTTT.

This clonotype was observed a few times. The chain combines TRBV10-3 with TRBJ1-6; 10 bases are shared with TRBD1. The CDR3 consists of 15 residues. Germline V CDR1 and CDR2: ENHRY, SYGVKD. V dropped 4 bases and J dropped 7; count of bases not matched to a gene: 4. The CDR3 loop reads CAISVRGQGNSPLHF. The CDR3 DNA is TGTGCCATCAGTGTCAGGGGACAGGGGAATTCACCCCTCCACTTT.

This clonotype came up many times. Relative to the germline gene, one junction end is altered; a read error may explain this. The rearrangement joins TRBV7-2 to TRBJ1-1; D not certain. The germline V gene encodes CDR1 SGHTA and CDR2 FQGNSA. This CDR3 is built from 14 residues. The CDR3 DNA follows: TGTGCCAGCACCTTAGGACGGCTGAACACTGAAGCTTTCTTT. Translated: CASTLGRLNTEAFF.

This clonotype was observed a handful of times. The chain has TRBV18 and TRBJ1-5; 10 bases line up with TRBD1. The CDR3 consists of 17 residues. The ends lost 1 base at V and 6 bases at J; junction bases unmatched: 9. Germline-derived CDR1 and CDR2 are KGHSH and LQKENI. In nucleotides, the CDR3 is TGTGCCAGCTCACCACTCGGGACAGGGGTCGCGGGTCAGCCCCAGCATTTT. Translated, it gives CASSPLGTGVAGQPQHF.

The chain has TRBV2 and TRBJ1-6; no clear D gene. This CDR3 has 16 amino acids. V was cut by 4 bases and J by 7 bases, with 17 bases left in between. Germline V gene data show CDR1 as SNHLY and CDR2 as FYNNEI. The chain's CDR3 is CASSAGSAGFNSPLHF. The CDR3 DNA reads TGTGCCAGCAGTGCGGGGAGCGCAGGCTTCAATTCACCCCTCCACTTT.

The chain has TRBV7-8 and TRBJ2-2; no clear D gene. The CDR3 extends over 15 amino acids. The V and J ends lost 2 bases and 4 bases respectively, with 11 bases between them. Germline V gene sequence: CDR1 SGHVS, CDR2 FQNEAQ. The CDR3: CASSLLRAATGELFF. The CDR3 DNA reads TGTGCCAGCAGCTTACTCCGGGCAGCCACCGGGGAGCTGTTTTTT. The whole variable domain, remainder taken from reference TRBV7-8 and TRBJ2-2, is GAGVSQSPRYKVAKRGQDVALRCDPISGHVSLFWYQQALGQGPEFLTYFQNEAQLDKSGLPSDRFFAERPEGSVSTLKIQRTQQEDSAVYLCASSLLRAATGELFFGEGSRLTVL.